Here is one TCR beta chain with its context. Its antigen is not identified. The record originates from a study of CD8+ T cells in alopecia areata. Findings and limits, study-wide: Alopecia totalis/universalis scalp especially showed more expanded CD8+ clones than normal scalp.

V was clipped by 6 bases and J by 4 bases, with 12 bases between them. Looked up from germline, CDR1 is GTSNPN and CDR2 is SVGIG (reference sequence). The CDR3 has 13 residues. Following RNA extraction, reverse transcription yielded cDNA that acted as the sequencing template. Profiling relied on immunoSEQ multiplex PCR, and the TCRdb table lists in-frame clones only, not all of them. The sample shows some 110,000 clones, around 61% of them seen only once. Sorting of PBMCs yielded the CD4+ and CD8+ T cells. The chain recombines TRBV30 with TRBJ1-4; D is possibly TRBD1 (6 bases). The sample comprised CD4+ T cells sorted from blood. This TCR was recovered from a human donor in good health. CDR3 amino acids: CACQDRFNEKLFF. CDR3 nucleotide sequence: TGTGCCTGCCAGGACAGATTTAATGAAAAACTGTTTTTT.